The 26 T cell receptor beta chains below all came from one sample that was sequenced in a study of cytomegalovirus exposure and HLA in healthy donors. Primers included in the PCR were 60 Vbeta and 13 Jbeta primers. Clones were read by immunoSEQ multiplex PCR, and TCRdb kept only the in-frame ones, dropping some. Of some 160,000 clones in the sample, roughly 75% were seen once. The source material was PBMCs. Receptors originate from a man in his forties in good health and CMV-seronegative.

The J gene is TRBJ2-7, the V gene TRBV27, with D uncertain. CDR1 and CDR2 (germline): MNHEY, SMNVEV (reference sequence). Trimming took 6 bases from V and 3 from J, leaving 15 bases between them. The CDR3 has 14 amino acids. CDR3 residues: CASRGPSPFYEQYF. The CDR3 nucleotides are TGTGCCAGCAGGGGCCCCTCTCCGTTCTACGAGCAGTACTTC.

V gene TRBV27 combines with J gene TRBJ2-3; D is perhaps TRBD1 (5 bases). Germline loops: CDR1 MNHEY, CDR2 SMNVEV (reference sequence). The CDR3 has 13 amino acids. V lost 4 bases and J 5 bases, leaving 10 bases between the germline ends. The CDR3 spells CASSSPDRDTQYF. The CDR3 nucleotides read TGTGCCAGCAGTTCCCCAGACAGAGATACGCAGTATTTT.

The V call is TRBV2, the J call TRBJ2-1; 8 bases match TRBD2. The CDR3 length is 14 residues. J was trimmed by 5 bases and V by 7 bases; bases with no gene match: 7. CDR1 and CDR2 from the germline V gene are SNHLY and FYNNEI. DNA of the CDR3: TGTGCCAGCAAAGACGGAGCGGGAGACAATGAGCAGTTCTTC. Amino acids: CASKDGAGDNEQFF.

The CDR3 loop is CASCLAGGYEQFF. CDR3 sequence (DNA): TGTGCCAGCTGCCTAGCGGGAGGCTATGAGCAGTTCTTC. The chain links TRBV27 to TRBJ2-1, with TRBD2 matching over 11 bases. CDR3 length: 13 amino acids. Germline CDR1 MNHEY, CDR2 SMNVEV (reference sequence). V lost 8 bases, J lost 8 bases, and 5 bases stayed unmatched.

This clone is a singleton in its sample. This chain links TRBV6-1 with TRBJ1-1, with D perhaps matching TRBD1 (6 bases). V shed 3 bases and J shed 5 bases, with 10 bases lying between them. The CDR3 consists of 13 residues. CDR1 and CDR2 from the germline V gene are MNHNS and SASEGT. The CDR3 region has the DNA TGTGCCAGCAGTGACAGGGGAGGGACTGAAGCTTTCTTT. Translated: CASSDRGGTEAFF.

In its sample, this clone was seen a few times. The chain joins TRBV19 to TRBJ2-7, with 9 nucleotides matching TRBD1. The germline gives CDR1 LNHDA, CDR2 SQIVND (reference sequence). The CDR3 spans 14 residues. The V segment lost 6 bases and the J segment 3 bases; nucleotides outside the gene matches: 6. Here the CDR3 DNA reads TGTGCCAGTAGCCTACCGGGACAGGGCTACGAGCAGTACTTC. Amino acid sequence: CASSLPGQGYEQYF.

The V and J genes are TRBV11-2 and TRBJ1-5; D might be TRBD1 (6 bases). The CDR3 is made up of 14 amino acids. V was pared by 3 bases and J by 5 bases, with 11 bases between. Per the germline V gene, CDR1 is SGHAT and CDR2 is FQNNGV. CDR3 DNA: TGTGCCAGCAGCTTTACAGGGCTAGATCAGCCCCAGCATTTT. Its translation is CASSFTGLDQPQHF.

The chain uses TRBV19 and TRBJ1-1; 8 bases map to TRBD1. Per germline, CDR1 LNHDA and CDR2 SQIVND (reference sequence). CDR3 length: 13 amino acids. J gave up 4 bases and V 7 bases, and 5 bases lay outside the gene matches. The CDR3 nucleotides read TGTGCCAGTATCCCCGACAGGGGCACTGAAGCTTTCTTT. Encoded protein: CASIPDRGTEAFF.

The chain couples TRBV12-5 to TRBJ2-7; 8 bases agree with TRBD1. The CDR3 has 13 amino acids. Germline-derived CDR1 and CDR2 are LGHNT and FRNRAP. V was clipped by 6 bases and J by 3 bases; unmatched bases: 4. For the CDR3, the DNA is TGTGCTAGTGGGACGGACAGGGACTACGAGCAGTACTTC. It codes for CASGTDRDYEQYF.

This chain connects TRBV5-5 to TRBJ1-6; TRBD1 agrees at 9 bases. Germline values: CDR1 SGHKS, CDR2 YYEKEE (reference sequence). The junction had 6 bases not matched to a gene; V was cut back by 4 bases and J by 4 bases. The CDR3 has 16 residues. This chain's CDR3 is CASSTGGAVYNSPLHF. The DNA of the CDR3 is TGTGCCAGCAGCACAGGGGGCGCGGTGTATAATTCACCCCTCCACTTT.

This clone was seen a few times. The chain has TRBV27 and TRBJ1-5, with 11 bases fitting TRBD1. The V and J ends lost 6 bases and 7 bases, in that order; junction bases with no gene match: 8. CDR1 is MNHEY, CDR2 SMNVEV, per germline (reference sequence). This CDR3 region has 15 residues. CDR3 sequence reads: CASRLGQGARQPQHF. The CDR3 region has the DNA TGTGCCAGCAGACTTGGACAGGGGGCAAGACAGCCCCAGCATTTT.

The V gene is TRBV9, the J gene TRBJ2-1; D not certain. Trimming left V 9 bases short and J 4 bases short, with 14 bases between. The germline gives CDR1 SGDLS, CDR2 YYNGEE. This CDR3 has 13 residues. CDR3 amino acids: CATPRRNYNEQFF. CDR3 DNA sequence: TGTGCCACTCCAAGGCGGAATTACAATGAGCAGTTCTTC.

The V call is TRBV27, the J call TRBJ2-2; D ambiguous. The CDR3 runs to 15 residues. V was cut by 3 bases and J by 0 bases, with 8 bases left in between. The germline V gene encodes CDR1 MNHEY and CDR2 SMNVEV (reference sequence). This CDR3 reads CASSFEPTNTGELFF. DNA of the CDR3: TGTGCCAGCAGTTTTGAGCCTACGAACACCGGGGAGCTGTTTTTT.

CDR3 DNA: TGTGCCAGCAGCTTAGTGGTGAGCTCTGGAAACACCATATATTTT. It encodes CASSLVVSSGNTIYF. The rearrangement uses TRBV7-2 and TRBJ1-3, with D unclear. CDR1 is SGHTA, CDR2 FQGNSA, per germline. V was cut by 1 base and J by 0 bases, with 7 bases left in between. The CDR3 totals 15 residues.

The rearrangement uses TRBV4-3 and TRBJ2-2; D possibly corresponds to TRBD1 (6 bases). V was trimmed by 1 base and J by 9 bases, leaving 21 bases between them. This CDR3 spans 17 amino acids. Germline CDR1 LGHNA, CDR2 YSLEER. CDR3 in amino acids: CASSQVGAGDYFRELFF. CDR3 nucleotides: TGCGCCAGCAGCCAAGTGGGGGCAGGGGATTATTTCAGGGAGCTGTTTTTT.

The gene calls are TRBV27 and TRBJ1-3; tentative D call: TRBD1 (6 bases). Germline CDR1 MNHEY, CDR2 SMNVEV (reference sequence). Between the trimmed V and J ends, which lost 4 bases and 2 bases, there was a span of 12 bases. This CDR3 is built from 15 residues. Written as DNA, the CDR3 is TGTGCCAGCAGTTCGTACAGGGACCCTGGAAACACCATATATTTT. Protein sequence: CASSSYRDPGNTIYF.

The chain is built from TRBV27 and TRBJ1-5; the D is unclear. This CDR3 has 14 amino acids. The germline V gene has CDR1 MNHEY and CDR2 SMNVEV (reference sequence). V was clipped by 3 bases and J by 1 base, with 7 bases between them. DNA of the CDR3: TGTGCCAGCAGTTTCACAGAGAGCAATCAGCCCCAGCATTTT. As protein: CASSFTESNQPQHF.

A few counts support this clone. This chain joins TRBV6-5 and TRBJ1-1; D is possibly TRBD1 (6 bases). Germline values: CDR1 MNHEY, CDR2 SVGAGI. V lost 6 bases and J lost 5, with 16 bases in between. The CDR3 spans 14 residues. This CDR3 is CASREQTQGTEAFF. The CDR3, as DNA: TGTGCCAGCAGAGAACAGACCCAGGGGACTGAAGCTTTCTTT.

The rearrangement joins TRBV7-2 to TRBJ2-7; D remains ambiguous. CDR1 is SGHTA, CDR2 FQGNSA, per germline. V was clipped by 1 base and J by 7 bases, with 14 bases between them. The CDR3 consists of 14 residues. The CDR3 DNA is TGTGCCAGCAGCTTAGAGGCGACCGGCGGTGAGCAGTACTTC. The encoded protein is CASSLEATGGEQYF.

CDR3 residues: CASSQGALGTDTQYF. The CDR3 DNA is TGTGCCAGCAGCCAGGGGGCCTTGGGCACAGATACGCAGTATTTT. The chain links TRBV27 to TRBJ2-3, with 8 bases that match TRBD1. Germline assignment: CDR1 MNHEY and CDR2 SMNVEV (reference sequence). V was clipped by 6 bases and J by 1 base; unmatched bases: 6. The CDR3 covers 15 residues.

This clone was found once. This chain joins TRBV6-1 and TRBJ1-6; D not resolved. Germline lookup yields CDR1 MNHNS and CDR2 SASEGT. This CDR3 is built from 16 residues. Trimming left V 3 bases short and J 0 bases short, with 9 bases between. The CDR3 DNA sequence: TGTGCCAGCAGTGAGGTGGTGAGCTCCTATAATTCACCCCTCCACTTT. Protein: CASSEVVSSYNSPLHF.

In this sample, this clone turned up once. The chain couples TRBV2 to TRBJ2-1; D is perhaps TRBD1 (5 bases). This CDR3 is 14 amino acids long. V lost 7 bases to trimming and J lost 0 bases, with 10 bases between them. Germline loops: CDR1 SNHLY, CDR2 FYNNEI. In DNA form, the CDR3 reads TGTGCCAGCACTGGGGCCCCCTCCTACAATGAGCAGTTCTTC. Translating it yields CASTGAPSYNEQFF.

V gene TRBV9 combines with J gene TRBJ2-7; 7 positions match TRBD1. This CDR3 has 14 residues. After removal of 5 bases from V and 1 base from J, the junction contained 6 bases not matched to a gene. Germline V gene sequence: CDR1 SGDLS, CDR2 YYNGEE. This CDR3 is CASSRQGASYEQYF. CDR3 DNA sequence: TGTGCCAGCAGTCGACAGGGCGCTTCCTACGAGCAGTACTTC. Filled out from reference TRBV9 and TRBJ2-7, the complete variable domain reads DSGVTQTPKHLITATGQRVTLRCSPRSGDLSVYWYQQSLDQGLQFLIQYYNGEERAKGNILERFSAQQFPDLHSELNLSSLELGDSALYFCASSRQGASYEQYFGPGTRLTVT.

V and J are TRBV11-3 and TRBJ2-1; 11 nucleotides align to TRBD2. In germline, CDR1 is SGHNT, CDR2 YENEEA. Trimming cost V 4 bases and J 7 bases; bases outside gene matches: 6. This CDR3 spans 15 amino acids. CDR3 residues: CASSSRLAGRNEQFF. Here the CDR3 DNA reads TGTGCCAGCAGCTCCAGACTAGCGGGGAGGAATGAGCAGTTCTTC.

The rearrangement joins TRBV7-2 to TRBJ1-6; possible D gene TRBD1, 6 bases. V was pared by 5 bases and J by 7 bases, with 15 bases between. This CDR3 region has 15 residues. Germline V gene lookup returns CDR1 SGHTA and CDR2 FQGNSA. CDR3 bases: TGTGCCAGCAGCCCCCGGGGGGGCATCAATTCACCCCTCCACTTT. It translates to CASSPRGGINSPLHF.

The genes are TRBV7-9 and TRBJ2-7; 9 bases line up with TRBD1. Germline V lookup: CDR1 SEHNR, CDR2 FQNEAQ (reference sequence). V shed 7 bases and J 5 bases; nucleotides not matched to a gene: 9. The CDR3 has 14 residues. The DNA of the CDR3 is TGTGCCAGCACCCCAGAACAGGGGGCCCACGAGCAGTACTTC. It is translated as CASTPEQGAHEQYF.